This record concerns one TCR beta chain sequence. This record comes from a study of cytomegalovirus exposure and HLA in healthy donors. V was shortened by 1 base and J by 3 bases, with 12 bases between the two germline ends. The germline gives CDR1 MGHRA, CDR2 YSYEKL. The CDR3 length is 16 residues. Amplification used 60 Vbeta primers and 13 Jbeta primers. Data came from immunoSEQ multiplex PCR; TCRdb stores just in-frame clones and leaves some out. The data hold 130,000 to 150,000 clones, with over 70% observed a single time. This rearrangement joins TRBV4-1 to TRBJ1-4; D might be TRBD1 (6 bases). This sequence originates from a male donor in good health and CMV-seronegative. Input material: PBMCs. As DNA, the CDR3 is TGCGCCAGCAGCCAAGGCGCACAGGGTCCTAATGAAAAACTGTTTTTT. Translated, it gives CASSQGAQGPNEKLFF.